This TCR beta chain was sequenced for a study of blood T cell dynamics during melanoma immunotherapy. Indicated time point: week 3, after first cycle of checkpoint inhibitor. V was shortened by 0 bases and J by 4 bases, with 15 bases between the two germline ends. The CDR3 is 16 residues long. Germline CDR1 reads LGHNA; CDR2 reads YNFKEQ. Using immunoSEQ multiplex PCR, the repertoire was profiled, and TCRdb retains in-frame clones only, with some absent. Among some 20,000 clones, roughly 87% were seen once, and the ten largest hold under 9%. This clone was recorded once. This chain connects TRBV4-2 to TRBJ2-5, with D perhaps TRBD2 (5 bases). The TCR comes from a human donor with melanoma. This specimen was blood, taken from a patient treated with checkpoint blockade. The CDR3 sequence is CASSQDPPTRGETQYF. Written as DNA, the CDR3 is TGTGCCAGCAGCCAAGATCCTCCTACTAGAGGAGAGACCCAGTACTTC.